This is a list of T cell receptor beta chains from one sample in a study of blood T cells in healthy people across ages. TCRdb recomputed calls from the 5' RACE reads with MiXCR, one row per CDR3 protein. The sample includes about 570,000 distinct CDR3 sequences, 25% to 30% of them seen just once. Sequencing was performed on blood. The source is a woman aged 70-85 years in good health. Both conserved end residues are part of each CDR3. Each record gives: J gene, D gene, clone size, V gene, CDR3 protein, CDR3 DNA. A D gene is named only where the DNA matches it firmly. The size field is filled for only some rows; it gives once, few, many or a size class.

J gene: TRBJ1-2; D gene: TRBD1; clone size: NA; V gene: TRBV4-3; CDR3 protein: CASSTRTGGLTYGYTF; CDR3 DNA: TGCGCCAGCAGCACTCGGACAGGGGGCCTTACATATGGCTACACCTTC
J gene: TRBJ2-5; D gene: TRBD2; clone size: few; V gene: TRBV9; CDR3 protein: CASSVGASGGPQETQYF; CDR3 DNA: TGTGCCAGCAGCGTAGGTGCTAGCGGGGGACCCCAAGAGACCCAGTACTTC
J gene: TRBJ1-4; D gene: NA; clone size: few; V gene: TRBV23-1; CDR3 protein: CASPGGSQPCGRTNEKLFF; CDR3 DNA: TGCGCCAGTCCTGGGGGGTCTCAGCCATGCGGTCGAACTAATGAAAAACTGTTTTTT
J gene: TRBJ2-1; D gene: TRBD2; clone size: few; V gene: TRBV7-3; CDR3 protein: CASSFHSGASYNEQFF; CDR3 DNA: TGTGCCAGCAGCTTCCATAGCGGGGCATCCTACAATGAGCAGTTCTTC
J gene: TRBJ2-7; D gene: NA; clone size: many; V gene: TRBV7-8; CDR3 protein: CASSSRWSYEQYF; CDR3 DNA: TGTGCCAGCAGCTCCCGGTGGTCATACGAGCAGTACTTC
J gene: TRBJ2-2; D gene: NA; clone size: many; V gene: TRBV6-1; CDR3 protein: CASRNIYINLPDRNTGELFF; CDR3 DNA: TGTGCCAGCAGAAACATCTACATCAATTTACCTGATAGGAACACCGGGGAGCTGTTTTTT
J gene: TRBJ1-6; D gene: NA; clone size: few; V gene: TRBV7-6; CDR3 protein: CASSLGPRGTYNSPLHF; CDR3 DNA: TGTGCCAGCAGCTTGGGGCCGAGGGGTACCTATAATTCACCCCTCCACTTT
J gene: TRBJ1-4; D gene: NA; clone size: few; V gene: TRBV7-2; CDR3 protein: CASSLVVATNEKLFF; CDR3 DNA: TGTGCCAGCAGCTTAGTTGTCGCAACTAATGAAAAACTGTTTTTT
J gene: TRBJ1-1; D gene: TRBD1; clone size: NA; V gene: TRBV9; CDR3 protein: CASSVGRDRGMNTEAFF; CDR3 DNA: TGTGCCAGCAGCGTAGGTAGAGACAGGGGGATGAACACTGAAGCTTTCTTT
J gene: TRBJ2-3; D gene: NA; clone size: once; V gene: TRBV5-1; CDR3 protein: CASSQRQLHTDTQYF; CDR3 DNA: TGCGCCAGCAGCCAACGACAGCTGCACACAGATACGCAGTATTTT